Below are 30 T cell receptor beta chains sequenced from a single sample in a study of PD-1 blockade in classical Hodgkin lymphoma. After autologous stem cell transplantation all patients relapsed, and prior brentuximab vedotin exposure differed between cohorts. Magnetic negative selection served to purify CD4+ T cells out of PBMCs that had been thawed. The protocol was immunoSEQ multiplex PCR, while the TCRdb copy is restricted to in-frame clones and leaves out a portion. Of approximately 25,000 clones detected, 84% appear once; the ten largest clones hold approximately 1.8%. Here the sequenced sample was CD4+ T cells from blood, taken at baseline. These receptors were collected from a human donor with classical Hodgkin lymphoma.

This chain links TRBV27 with TRBJ1-2, with 9 positions matching TRBD1. Germline V lookup: CDR1 MNHEY, CDR2 SMNVEV (reference sequence). V lost 6 bases to trimming and J lost 3 bases; unmatched junction nucleotides: 2. CDR3 length: 13 residues. As DNA, the CDR3 is TGTGCCAGCAGCTACAGGGGGCACTATGGCTACACCTTC. The encoded protein is CASSYRGHYGYTF.

This sequence joins TRBV11-3 and TRBJ2-1; the match to TRBD2 covers 16 bases. V was pared by 6 bases and J by 4 bases, with 3 bases of the junction left unmatched. The CDR3 is 16 residues long. Germline CDR1 is SGHNT and CDR2 is YENEEA. DNA for the CDR3: TGTGCCAGCAGAGGGACTAGCGGGGGGGCGTACAATGAGCAGTTCTTC. It specifies CASRGTSGGAYNEQFF.

The CDR3 bases are TGTGCCAGCAGCCAAGCTGCTAGCGGCTCCTACGAGCAGTACTTC. Protein sequence: CASSQAASGSYEQYF. The chain carries TRBV4-2 and TRBJ2-7, with TRBD2 matching over 7 bases. The J segment lost 0 bases and the V segment lost 1 base, leaving 3 bases of the junction unmatched. Germline V lookup: CDR1 LGHNA, CDR2 YNFKEQ. The CDR3 has 15 residues.

The chain employs TRBV18 and TRBJ2-3, with TRBD2 identical over 9 bases. The germline gives CDR1 KGHSH, CDR2 LQKENI. CDR3 length: 15 amino acids. V lost 4 bases and J lost 2; bases outside the gene matches: 4. Here the CDR3 DNA reads TGTGCCAGCTCACTAGCGGGGGTTTACACAGATACGCAGTATTTT. Its protein product is CASSLAGVYTDTQYF. The full variable domain, in which reference TRBV18 and TRBJ2-3 provide the parts outside the CDR3, is NAGVMQNPRHLVRRRGQEARLRCSPMKGHSHVYWYRQLPEEGLKFMVYLQKENIIDESGMPKERFSAEFPKEGPSILRIQQVVRGDSAAYFCASSLAGVYTDTQYFGPGTRLTVL.

The rearrangement links TRBV7-9 to TRBJ2-1, with TRBD1 matching 7 bases. Looked up from germline, CDR1 is SEHNR and CDR2 is FQNEAQ (reference sequence). The CDR3 runs to 15 residues. The ends lost 4 bases at V and 5 bases at J; junction bases unmatched: 8. As DNA, the CDR3 is TGTGCCAGCAGCTCTTACAGGGGCTTAAACAATGAGCAGTTCTTC. Amino acids: CASSSYRGLNNEQFF.

This chain connects TRBV19 to TRBJ1-5; 8 bases fit TRBD1. V trimming: 4 bases; J trimming: 7 bases; junction bases outside the gene matches: 3. The CDR3 sequence is 13 residues long. Germline V lookup: CDR1 LNHDA, CDR2 SQIVND (reference sequence). CDR3 nucleotide sequence: TGTGCCAGTAGTACCCAGGGGGCCCAGCCCCAGCATTTT. It encodes CASSTQGAQPQHF.

This clone was detected a few times. The CDR3: CASSGTGGDQPQHF. The CDR3 coding sequence is TGTGCCAGCTCCGGGACAGGGGGAGATCAGCCCCAGCATTTT. The chain recombines TRBV2 with TRBJ1-5; 11 positions agree with TRBD1. CDR3 length: 14 residues. CDR1 is SNHLY, CDR2 FYNNEI, per germline. The trim removed 8 bases at V and 5 bases at J, leaving 5 bases unmatched.

This clone showed up just once. The chain links TRBV5-6 to TRBJ2-3; 7 bases map to TRBD1. This CDR3 spans 13 amino acids. CDR1 SGHDT and CDR2 YYEEEE come from the germline V gene. The junction had 1 base not matched to a gene; V was cut back by 1 base and J by 5 bases. Here the CDR3 reads CASSLTGEDTQYF. As DNA, the CDR3 is TGTGCCAGCAGCTTGACAGGGGAAGATACGCAGTATTTT.

This clone was seen only a few times. This CDR3 is CASSPAPDSNQPQHF. CDR3 DNA: TGTGCCAGCTCACCCGCGCCGGATAGCAATCAGCCCCAGCATTTT. The rearrangement joins TRBV18 to TRBJ1-5; D unresolved. This CDR3 spans 15 amino acids. CDR1 is KGHSH, CDR2 LQKENI, per germline. Deletions cut 3 bases from V and 0 bases from J, with 9 bases between.

The chain is built from TRBV7-9 and TRBJ2-3, with D uncertain. The V end was cut by 11 bases, the J end by 0 bases, with 6 bases between. The CDR3 length is 11 residues. In germline, CDR1 is SEHNR, CDR2 FQNEAQ (reference sequence). The CDR3, as DNA: TGTGCCGGGGTTAGCACAGATACGCAGTATTTT. Translation: CAGVSTDTQYF.

This chain connects TRBV4-3 to TRBJ2-5, with 8 bases that match TRBD2. The ends lost 1 base at V and 5 bases at J; junction bases unmatched: 12. The CDR3 runs 17 residues. The V gene's germline CDR1 is LGHNA and CDR2 YSLEER. CDR3 DNA: TGCGCCAGCAGCCAAGGGCGCTTGGCGGGGGGAGGGGAGACCCAGTACTTC. Translated: CASSQGRLAGGGETQYF.

The chain employs TRBV23-1 and TRBJ2-7; tentative D call: TRBD2 (6 bases). TRBV23-1 is classed as an ORF, of uncertain function. The CDR3 has 17 residues. V lost 0 bases and J lost 1, with 16 bases in between. CDR3 sequence (DNA): TGCGCCAGCAGTCAATCGCGCGGGGCGGATTTGTCCTACGAGCAGTACTTC. This gives the protein CASSQSRGADLSYEQYF.

V usage is TRBV19 and J usage is TRBJ1-2, with 10 bases that match TRBD1. V lost 4 bases to trimming and J lost 7 bases; unmatched junction nucleotides: 9. This CDR3 has 15 residues. In germline, CDR1 is LNHDA, CDR2 SQIVND (reference sequence). For the CDR3, the DNA is TGTGCCAGTAGTACAGACCGGACAGGGGGAATTGGCTACACCTTC. Amino acids: CASSTDRTGGIGYTF.

CDR3 region: CASSPRGNNYGYTF. In DNA form, the CDR3 reads TGTGCCAGCAGCCCCCGGGGGAACAACTATGGCTACACCTTC. The chain links TRBV11-3 to TRBJ1-2; possible D gene TRBD1, 5 bases. Deletions cut 5 bases from V and 2 bases from J, with 12 bases between. CDR1 and CDR2 from the germline V gene are SGHNT and YENEEA. The CDR3 covers 14 residues.

CDR3 coding DNA: TGTGCCAGCAGTTACTCCGGGGCCCCCTACGAGCAGTACTTC. Amino acid sequence: CASSYSGAPYEQYF. The chain uses TRBV6-5 and TRBJ2-7, with D perhaps assigned TRBD1 or TRBD2 (5 bases each). Germline V gives CDR1 MNHEY, CDR2 SVGAGI. The CDR3 length is 14 residues. V was trimmed by 0 bases and J by 2 bases, leaving 8 bases between them.

The V gene is TRBV18, the J gene TRBJ2-5; the D call may be TRBD1 or TRBD2 (6 bases each). This CDR3 spans 13 amino acids. The germline CDR1 and CDR2 sequences are KGHSH and LQKENI. V was clipped by 1 base and J by 4 bases, with 7 bases between them. CDR3 DNA: TGTGCCAGCTCACCACAGGGGGGAGAGACCCAGTACTTC. Translation: CASSPQGGETQYF.

This clone appeared once. The chain employs TRBV5-4 and TRBJ1-1; perhaps TRBD1 as D (5 bases). V lost 2 bases to trimming and J lost 0 bases, with 8 bases between them. This CDR3 has 14 amino acids. Per germline, CDR1 SGHNT and CDR2 YYREEE (reference sequence). For the CDR3, the DNA is TGTGCCAGCAGCTTCAGGGCGGTGAACACTGAAGCTTTCTTT. It yields the protein CASSFRAVNTEAFF.

The gene calls are TRBV7-3 and TRBJ1-5; no definite D call. V was pared by 4 bases and J by 2 bases, with 21 bases between. Germline V CDR1 and CDR2: SGHTA, FQGTGA. This CDR3 has 18 residues. CDR3 DNA: TGTGCCAGCAGCTCGACCCCGGGGTTTGGTAGGGGCAATCAGCCCCAGCATTTT. Amino acid sequence: CASSSTPGFGRGNQPQHF. The full variable domain, completed using reference TRBV7-3 and TRBJ1-5, is GAGVSQTPSNKVTEKGKYVELRCDPISGHTALYWYRQSLGQGPEFLIYFQGTGAADDSGLPNDRFFAVRPEGSVSTLKIQRTERGDSAVYLCASSSTPGFGRGNQPQHFGDGTRLSIL.

The V call is TRBV7-2, the J call TRBJ2-1; the match to TRBD2 covers 7 bases. Germline-derived CDR1 and CDR2 are SGHTA and FQGNSA. CDR3 size: 16 residues. The ends lost 8 bases at V and 0 bases at J; junction bases unmatched: 10. The DNA for the CDR3 is TGTGCCAGCGGGTGGGGGGGGACGCACTCCTACAATGAGCAGTTCTTC. Translating it yields CASGWGGTHSYNEQFF. Together with reference TRBV7-2 and TRBJ2-1, the CDR3 gives the full variable domain: GAGVSQSPSNKVTEKGKDVELRCDPISGHTALYWYRQSLGQGLEFLIYFQGNSAPDKSGLPSDRFSAERTGGSVSTLTIQRTQQEDSAVYLCASGWGGTHSYNEQFFGPGTRLTVL.

The CDR3 reads CASRPQEYGYTF. The CDR3 DNA is TGTGCCAGCAGGCCCCAGGAGTATGGCTACACCTTC. The J gene is TRBJ1-2, the V gene TRBV28, with D uncertain. The CDR3 has 12 residues. The ends were cut back, 6 bases at V and 5 bases at J, with 10 bases in the middle. Germline CDR1 MDHEN, CDR2 SYDVKM.

The chain links TRBV9 to TRBJ1-3; D remains ambiguous. Trimming removed 0 bases at V and 0 bases at J, with 7 bases between. CDR3 size: 15 residues. Germline V gene sequence: CDR1 SGDLS, CDR2 YYNGEE. The CDR3 sequence: CASSVGWSSGNTIYF. The CDR3 bases are TGTGCCAGCAGCGTAGGATGGTCCTCTGGAAACACCATATATTTT.

The table lists this clone with a few counts. The V call is TRBV2, the J call TRBJ1-6, with a weak D call TRBD1 (6 bases). V was trimmed by 10 bases and J by 7 bases, leaving 20 bases between them. There are 15 residues in the CDR3. The germline CDR1 and CDR2 sequences are SNHLY and FYNNEI. DNA of the CDR3: TGTGCCACAAACCTGCGGGGGGCTGAGAATTCACCCCTCCACTTT. As protein: CATNLRGAENSPLHF.

For the CDR3, the DNA is TGTGCCAGCAGTTACGGTTCCCAGTCCGGCTACACCTTC. The encoded protein is CASSYGSQSGYTF. The V gene is TRBV6-6, the J gene TRBJ1-2; D not resolved. The V end lost 2 bases, the J end lost 8 bases, and 12 bases lay between the germline ends. The CDR3 extends over 13 amino acids. Germline loops: CDR1 MNHNY, CDR2 SVGAGI (reference sequence).

The chain joins TRBV5-1 to TRBJ2-1, with a tentative D call TRBD1 (6 bases). Trimming cost V 0 bases and J 2 bases, with 9 bases left between them. Germline CDR1 and CDR2: SGHRS and YFSETQ. This CDR3 is 15 amino acids long. CDR3 amino acids: CASSLGEGAYNEQFF. In DNA form, the CDR3 reads TGCGCCAGCAGCTTGGGAGAGGGGGCCTACAATGAGCAGTTCTTC.

V is TRBV9 and J is TRBJ1-4, with D unresolved. V lost 0 bases and J lost 6, with 9 bases in between. CDR3 size: 14 residues. Per the germline V gene, CDR1 is SGDLS and CDR2 is YYNGEE. The DNA of the CDR3 is TGTGCCAGCAGCGTAGACCAAGGGTATGAAAAACTGTTTTTT. Residues: CASSVDQGYEKLFF.

This clone was seen once. The genes are TRBV5-1 and TRBJ2-3; 10 bases are shared with TRBD2. CDR1 and CDR2 from the germline V gene are SGHRS and YFSETQ. The CDR3 runs to 17 residues. J was trimmed by 3 bases and V by 0 bases; bases with no gene match: 7. This chain's CDR3 is CASSLALTSGATDTQYF. The DNA for the CDR3 is TGCGCCAGCAGCTTGGCTCTCACTAGCGGGGCTACAGATACGCAGTATTTT. Filled out from reference TRBV5-1 and TRBJ2-3, the complete variable domain reads KAGVTQTPRYLIKTRGQQVTLSCSPISGHRSVSWYQQTPGQGLQFLFEYFSETQRNKGNFPGRFSGRQFSNSRSEMNVSTLELGDSALYLCASSLALTSGATDTQYFGPGTRLTVL.

V gene TRBV28 combines with J gene TRBJ1-3; D remains unclear. Germline V CDR1 and CDR2: MDHEN, SYDVKM. Between the trimmed V and J ends, which lost 1 base and 1 base, there was a span of 11 bases. CDR3 length equals 16 residues. CDR3 in amino acids: CASSLLDGLSGNTIYF. The CDR3 DNA reads TGTGCCAGCAGTTTATTGGACGGTCTTTCTGGAAACACCATATATTTT.

The DNA for the CDR3 is TGCGCCAGCAGCTTGGGACAGGGGGCGGCGGGCTACACCTTC. The encoded protein is CASSLGQGAAGYTF. The chain carries TRBV5-1 and TRBJ1-2; TRBD1 agrees at 10 bases. CDR1 SGHRS and CDR2 YFSETQ come from the germline V gene. V shed 0 bases and J 8 bases; nucleotides not matched to a gene: 4. The CDR3 has 14 amino acids.

J is TRBJ1-3 and V is TRBV6-4; D call uncertain. CDR3 size: 14 residues. The germline V gene encodes CDR1 MRHNA and CDR2 SNTAGT. Trimming pared 3 bases from V and 0 bases from J, leaving 6 bases between. CDR3 protein: CASSEQTSGNTIYF. In DNA form, the CDR3 reads TGTGCCAGCAGTGAACAGACCTCTGGAAACACCATATATTTT.

The V call is TRBV7-2, the J call TRBJ2-5; the D is unclear. The CDR3 covers 13 residues. The ends were cut back, 4 bases at V and 5 bases at J, with 11 bases in the middle. Germline assignment: CDR1 SGHTA and CDR2 FQGNSA. The CDR3 here is CASSSSFSETQYF. The CDR3, as DNA: TGTGCCAGCAGCTCCTCCTTCAGTGAGACCCAGTACTTC.